This T cell receptor (beta chain) was retrieved from a study of CD8+ T cells in alopecia areata. Extraction of RNA preceded its reverse transcription into cDNA, which served as the sequencing template. Some clones are missing from TCRdb's copy, which holds only in-frame ones; the method was immunoSEQ multiplex PCR. The table lists hundreds of thousands of clones, over 45% of them singletons, with about 0.93% in the top ten. General study findings and limits: Normal-skin resident alphabeta T cells also appear among scalp sample sequences. Clarity of TCR sharing across patients fell short of that in mice, possibly HLA-related. Under tofacitinib, fewer expanded CD8+ clones appeared among the top 100 scalp clones.

The germline gives CDR1 SQVTM, CDR2 ANQGSEA. Trimming cost V 4 bases and J 5 bases, with 8 bases left between them. The CDR3 sequence is 11 residues long. Described treatment: oral pan-JAK inhibitor, 5-10 mg twice daily. Punch biopsies of lesional scalp, plus peripheral blood, were taken from alopecia areata patients. This clone turned up a few times. Its antigen is undetermined. The chain recombines TRBV29-1 with TRBJ1-2; no definite D call. The receptor's source is a human donor with alopecia areata. The input for sequencing was CD4+ T cells sorted from blood, taken between weeks 51 and 54, from a patient treated with tofacitinib. CDR3 sequence: CSVAAGYGYTF. CDR3 bases: TGCAGCGTTGCGGCCGGGTATGGCTACACCTTC.